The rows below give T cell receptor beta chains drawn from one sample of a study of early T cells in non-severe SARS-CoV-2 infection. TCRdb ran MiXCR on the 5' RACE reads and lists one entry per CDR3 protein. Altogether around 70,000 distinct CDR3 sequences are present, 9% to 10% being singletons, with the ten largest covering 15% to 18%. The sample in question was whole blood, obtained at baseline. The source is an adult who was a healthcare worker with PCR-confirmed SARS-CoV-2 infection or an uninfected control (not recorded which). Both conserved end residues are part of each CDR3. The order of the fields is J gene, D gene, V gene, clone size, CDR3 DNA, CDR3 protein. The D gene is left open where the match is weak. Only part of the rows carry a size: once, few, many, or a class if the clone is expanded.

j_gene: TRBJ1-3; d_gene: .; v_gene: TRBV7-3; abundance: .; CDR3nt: TGTGCCAGCAGCTTAATTGGGGAGAGAGGAAACACCATATATTTT; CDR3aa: CASSLIGERGNTIYF
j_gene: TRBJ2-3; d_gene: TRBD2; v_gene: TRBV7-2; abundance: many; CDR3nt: TGTGCCAGCAGCTTAGAGGGACTAGCGGCTCTCCGGCGGGGCACAGATACGCAGTATTTT; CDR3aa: CASSLEGLAALRRGTDTQYF
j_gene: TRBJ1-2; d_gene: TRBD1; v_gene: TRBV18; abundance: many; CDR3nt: TGTGCCAGCTCACCACTGGGACAGGGCATATATGGCTACACCTTC; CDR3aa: CASSPLGQGIYGYTF
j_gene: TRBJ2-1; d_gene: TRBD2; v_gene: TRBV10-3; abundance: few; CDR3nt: TGTGCCATCAGCACCACCCTAGCGGGAGTGGGGAATGAGCAGTTCTTC; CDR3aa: CAISTTLAGVGNEQFF
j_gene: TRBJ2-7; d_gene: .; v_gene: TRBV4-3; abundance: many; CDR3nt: TGCGCCAGCAGCCAAGGAACGGTGGGCAAGACCTACGAGCAGTACTTC; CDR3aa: CASSQGTVGKTYEQYF
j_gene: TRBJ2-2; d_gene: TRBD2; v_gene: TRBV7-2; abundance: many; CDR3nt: TGTGCCAGCAGCCCAATCGGACTAGCGGGAGGGCTTTATACCGGGGAGCTGTTTTTT; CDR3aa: CASSPIGLAGGLYTGELFF
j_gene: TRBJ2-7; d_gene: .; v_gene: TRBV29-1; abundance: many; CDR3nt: TGCAGCGGAAGGATAGGGAAGGGGAACGAGCAGTACTTC; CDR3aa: CSGRIGKGNEQYF
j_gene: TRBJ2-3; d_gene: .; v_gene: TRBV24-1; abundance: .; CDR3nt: TGTGCCACCAGTGATTTCCCGGGTACCTTCGCTACGCAGTATTTT; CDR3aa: CATSDFPGTFATQYF
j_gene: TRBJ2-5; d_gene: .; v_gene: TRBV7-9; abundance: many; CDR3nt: TGTGCCAGCAGCAAGCAAGAGACCCAGTACTTC; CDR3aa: CASSKQETQYF
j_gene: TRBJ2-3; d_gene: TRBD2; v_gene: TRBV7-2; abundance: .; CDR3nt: TGTGCCAGCAGCTTAGCCCCTAGCGGGGGCACAGATATGCAGTATTTT; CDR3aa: CASSLAPSGGTDMQYF
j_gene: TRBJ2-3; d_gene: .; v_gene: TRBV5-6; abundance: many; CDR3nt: TGTGCCAGCAGCTTACAGAGCACAGATACGCAGTATTTT; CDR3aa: CASSLQSTDTQYF
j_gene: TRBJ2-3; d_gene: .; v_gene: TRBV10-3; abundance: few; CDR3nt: TGTGCCATCTCTTCGACGGGACGCACAGATACGCAGTATTTT; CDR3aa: CAISSTGRTDTQYF
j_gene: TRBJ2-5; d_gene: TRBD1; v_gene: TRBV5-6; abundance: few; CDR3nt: TGTGCCAGCAGCCGCACAGGGGGAGAAGAGACCCAGTACTTC; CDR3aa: CASSRTGGEETQYF
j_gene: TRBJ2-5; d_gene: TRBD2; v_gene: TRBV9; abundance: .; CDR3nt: TGTGCCAGCAGCGAGGGACTAGCGGGAGAAGAGACCCAGTACTTC; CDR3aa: CASSEGLAGEETQYF
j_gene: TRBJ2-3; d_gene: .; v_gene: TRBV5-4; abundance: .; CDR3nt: TGTGCCAGCAGCTTGGCGGGCAGATCTAGCACAGATACGCAGTATTTT; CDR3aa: CASSLAGRSSTDTQYF
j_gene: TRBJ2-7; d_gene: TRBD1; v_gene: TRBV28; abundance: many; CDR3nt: TGTGCCAGCAGTTTATACGGGACAGCATTCTACGAGCAGTACTTC; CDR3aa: CASSLYGTAFYEQYF
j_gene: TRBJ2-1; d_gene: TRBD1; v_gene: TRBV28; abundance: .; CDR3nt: TGTGCCAGCAAGGGCACAGGGGGGCACAATGAGCAGTTCTTC; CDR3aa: CASKGTGGHNEQFF
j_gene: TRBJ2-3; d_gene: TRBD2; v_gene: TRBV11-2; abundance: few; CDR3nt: TGTGCCAGCAGCTATACTGGGGAGGGAAGATATACGCAGTATTTT; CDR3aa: CASSYTGEGRYTQYF
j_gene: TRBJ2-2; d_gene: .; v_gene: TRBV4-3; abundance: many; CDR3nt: TGCGCCAGCAGCCAAGAGACCGGCGGGGAGCTGTTTTTT; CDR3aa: CASSQETGGELFF
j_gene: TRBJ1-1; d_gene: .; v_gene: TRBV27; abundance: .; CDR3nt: TGTGCCAGCAGCTCACCGACTCGGAACACTGAAGCTTTCTTT; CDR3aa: CASSSPTRNTEAFF
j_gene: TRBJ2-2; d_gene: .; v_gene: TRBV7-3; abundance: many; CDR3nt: TGTGCCAGCAGCTTAGACACCGGGGAGCTGTTTTTT; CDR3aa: CASSLDTGELFF
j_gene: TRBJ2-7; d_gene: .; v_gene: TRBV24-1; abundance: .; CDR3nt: TGTGCCACCAGTGACCCTCTCTGGCAAAAGTACTTC; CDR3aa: CATSDPLWQKYF
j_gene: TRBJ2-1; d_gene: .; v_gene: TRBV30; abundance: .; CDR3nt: TGTGCCGGCGACGGGACTCACAACAATGAGCAGTTCTTC; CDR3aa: CAGDGTHNNEQFF
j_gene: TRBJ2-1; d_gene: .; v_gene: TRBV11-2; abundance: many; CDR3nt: TGTGCCAGCAGCCTTTCGTTCTATGGGTCAGCGGGGCAGTTCTTC; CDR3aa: CASSLSFYGSAGQFF
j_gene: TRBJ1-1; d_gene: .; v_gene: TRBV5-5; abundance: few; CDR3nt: TGTGCCAGCAGCTTGGGGTACGTGGGGCTGAACACTGAAGCTTTCTTT; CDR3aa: CASSLGYVGLNTEAFF
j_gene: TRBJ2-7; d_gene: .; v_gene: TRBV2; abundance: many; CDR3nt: TGTGCCAGCAGCCCCGAAATATTCGGGTACGAGCAGTACTTC; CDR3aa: CASSPEIFGYEQYF
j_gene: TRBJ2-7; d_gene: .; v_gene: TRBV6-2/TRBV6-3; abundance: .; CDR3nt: TGTGCCAGCAGTCCGTGGGACAGCGGGTACGAGCAGTACTTC; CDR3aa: CASSPWDSGYEQYF
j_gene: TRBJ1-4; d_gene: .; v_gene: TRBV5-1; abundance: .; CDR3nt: TGCGCCAGCAGCGGGACCACACGGGGACTTAATGAAAAACTGTTTTTT; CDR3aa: CASSGTTRGLNEKLFF
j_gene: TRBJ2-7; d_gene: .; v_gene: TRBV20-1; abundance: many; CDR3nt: TGCAGTGCCCTAGGACTGGGAAGCTCCTACGAGCAGTACTTC; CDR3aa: CSALGLGSSYEQYF
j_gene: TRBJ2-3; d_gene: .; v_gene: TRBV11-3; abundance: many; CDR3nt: TGTGCCAGCAGCTTCCAGGGTTCCGAGGATACGCAGTATTTT; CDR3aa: CASSFQGSEDTQYF
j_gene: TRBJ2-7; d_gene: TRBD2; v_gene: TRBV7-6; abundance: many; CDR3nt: TGTGCCAGCAGCCTAGGGACTAGCGGGAGGGCCCTAATCTACGAGCAGTACTTC; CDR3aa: CASSLGTSGRALIYEQYF
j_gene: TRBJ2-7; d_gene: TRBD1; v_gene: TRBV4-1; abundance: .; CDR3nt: TGCGCCAGCAGCCAAGCCCACTGGGGGACAGGGGGTTACGAGCAGTACTTC; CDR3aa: CASSQAHWGTGGYEQYF